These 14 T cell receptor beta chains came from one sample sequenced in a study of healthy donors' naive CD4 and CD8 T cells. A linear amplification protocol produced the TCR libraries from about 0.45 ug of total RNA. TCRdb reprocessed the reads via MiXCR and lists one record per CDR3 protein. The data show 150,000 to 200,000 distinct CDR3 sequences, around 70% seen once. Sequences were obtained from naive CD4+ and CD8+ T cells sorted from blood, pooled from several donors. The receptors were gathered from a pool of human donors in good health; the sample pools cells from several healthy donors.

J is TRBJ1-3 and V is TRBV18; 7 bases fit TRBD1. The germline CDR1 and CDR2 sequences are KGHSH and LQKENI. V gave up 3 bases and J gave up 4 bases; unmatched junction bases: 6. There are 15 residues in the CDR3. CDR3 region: CASSPGTAAGNTIYF. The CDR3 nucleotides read TGTGCCAGCTCACCCGGGACAGCGGCCGGAAACACCATATATTTT.

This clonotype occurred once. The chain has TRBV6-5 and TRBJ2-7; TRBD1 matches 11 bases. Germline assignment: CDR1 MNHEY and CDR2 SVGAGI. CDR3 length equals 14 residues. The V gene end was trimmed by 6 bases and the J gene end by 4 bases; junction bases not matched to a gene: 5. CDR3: CASRGTGGRYEQYF. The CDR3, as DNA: TGTGCCAGCAGAGGGACAGGGGGAAGATACGAGCAGTACTTC.

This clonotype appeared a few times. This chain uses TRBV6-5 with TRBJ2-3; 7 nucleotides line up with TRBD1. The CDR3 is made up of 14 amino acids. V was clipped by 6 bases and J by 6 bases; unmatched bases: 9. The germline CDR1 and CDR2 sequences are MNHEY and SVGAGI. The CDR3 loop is CASSPDRVYDTQYF. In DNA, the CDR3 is TGTGCCAGCAGCCCTGACAGGGTGTACGATACGCAGTATTTT.

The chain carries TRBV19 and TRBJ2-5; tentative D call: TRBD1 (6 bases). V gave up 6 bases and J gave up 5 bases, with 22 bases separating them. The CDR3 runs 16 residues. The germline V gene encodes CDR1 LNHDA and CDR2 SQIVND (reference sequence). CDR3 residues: CASSSSGQLYGETQYF. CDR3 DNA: TGTGCCAGTAGCTCATCCGGACAGCTTTACGGGGAGACCCAGTACTTC.

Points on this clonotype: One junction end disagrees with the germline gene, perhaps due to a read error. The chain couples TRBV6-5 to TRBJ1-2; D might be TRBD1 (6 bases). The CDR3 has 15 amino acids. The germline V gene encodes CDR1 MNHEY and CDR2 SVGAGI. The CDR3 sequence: CASSYMDSANYGHTF. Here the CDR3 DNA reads TGTGCCAGCAGTTACATGGACAGTGCTAACTATGGCCACACCTTC.

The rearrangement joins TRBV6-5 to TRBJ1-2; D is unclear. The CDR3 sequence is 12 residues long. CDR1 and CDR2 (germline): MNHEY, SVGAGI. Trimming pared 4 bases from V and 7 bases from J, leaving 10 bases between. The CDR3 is CASSSYLGGYTF. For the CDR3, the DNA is TGTGCCAGCAGTTCCTACTTGGGTGGCTACACCTTC.

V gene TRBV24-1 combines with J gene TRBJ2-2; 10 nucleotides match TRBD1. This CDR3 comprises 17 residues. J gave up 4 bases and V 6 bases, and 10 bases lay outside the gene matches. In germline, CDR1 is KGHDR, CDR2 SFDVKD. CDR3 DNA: TGTGCCACCAGTTCGGGAGCCGGGACAGGGGTCACCGGGGAGCTGTTTTTT. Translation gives CATSSGAGTGVTGELFF.

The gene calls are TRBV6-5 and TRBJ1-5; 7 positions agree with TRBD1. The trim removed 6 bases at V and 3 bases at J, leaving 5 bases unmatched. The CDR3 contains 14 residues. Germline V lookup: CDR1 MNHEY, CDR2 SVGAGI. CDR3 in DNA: TGTGCCAGCAGACCAGGACAGGACAATCAGCCCCAGCATTTT. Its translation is CASRPGQDNQPQHF.

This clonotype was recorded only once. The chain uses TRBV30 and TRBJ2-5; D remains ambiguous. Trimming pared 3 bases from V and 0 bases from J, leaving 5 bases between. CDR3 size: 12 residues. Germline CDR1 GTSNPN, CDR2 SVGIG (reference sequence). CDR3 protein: CAWRRYQETQYF. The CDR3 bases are TGTGCCTGGAGGAGGTACCAAGAGACCCAGTACTTC.

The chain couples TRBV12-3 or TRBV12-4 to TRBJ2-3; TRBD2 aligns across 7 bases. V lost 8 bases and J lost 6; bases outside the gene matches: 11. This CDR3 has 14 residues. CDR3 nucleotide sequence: TGTGCCAGCTCTATGGGAGGGGCAGGGGATACGCAGTATTTT. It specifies CASSMGGAGDTQYF.

CDR3 nucleotide sequence: TGTGCCTGGAATCCCGAGAGGGCCTACGAGCAGTACTTC. It is translated as CAWNPERAYEQYF. The chain carries TRBV30 and TRBJ2-7; maybe TRBD2 (5 bases). With 4 bases removed from V and 2 bases from J, the gap between germline ends came to 12 bases. This CDR3 is 13 amino acids long. CDR1 and CDR2 (germline): GTSNPN, SVGIG (reference sequence).

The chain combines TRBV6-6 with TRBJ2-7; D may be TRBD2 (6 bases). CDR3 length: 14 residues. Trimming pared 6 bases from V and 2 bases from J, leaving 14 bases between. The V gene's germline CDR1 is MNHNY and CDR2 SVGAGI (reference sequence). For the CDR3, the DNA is TGTGCCAGCAGCTCTAGCGAGACCACCTACGAGCAGTACTTC. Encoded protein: CASSSSETTYEQYF.

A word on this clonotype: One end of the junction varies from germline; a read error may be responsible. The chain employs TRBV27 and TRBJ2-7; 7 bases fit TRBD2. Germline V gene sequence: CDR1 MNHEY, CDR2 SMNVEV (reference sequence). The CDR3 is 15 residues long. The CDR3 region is CAISLLRERTYEQYF. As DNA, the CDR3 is TGTGCCATCAGTTTGTTGCGGGAGAGAACCTACGAGCAGTACTTC.

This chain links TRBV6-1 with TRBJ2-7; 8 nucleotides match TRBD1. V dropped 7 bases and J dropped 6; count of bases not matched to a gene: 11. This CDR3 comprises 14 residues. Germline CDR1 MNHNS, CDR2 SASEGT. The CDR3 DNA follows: TGTGCCAGCAACTTATATGTACAGGGGGGCGAGCAGTACTTC. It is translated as CASNLYVQGGEQYF.